Below, 21 T cell receptor beta chains from the same sample are listed, as sequenced in a study of blood T cell repertoires in COVID-19. Sequencing used immunoSEQ multiplex PCR; TCRdb keeps in-frame clones, though not all of them. The sample has some 27,000 clones; over 75% are singletons. What was sequenced was peripheral blood. Every receptor here comes from a man aged 45-60 years with active COVID-19.

This clone has just one count. The rearrangement links TRBV29-1 to TRBJ2-3; 13 nucleotides align to TRBD2. Per the germline V gene, CDR1 is SQVTM and CDR2 is ANQGSEA. The CDR3 covers 16 residues. V was clipped by 5 bases and J by 6 bases; unmatched bases: 11. CDR3 coding DNA: TGCAGCGTTACTGACGGGACTAGCGGGATAAGGGATACGCAGTATTTT. It specifies CSVTDGTSGIRDTQYF.

The rearrangement links TRBV6-6 to TRBJ2-1, with TRBD2 matching over 8 bases. Germline loops: CDR1 MNHNY, CDR2 SVGAGI (reference sequence). The CDR3 contains 15 residues. The ends lost 3 bases at V and 2 bases at J; junction bases unmatched: 3. The chain's CDR3 is CASSYREGPYNEQFF. The CDR3 region has the DNA TGTGCCAGCAGTTATCGGGAGGGCCCCTACAATGAGCAGTTCTTC.

V gene TRBV20-1 combines with J gene TRBJ1-5, with 10 bases fitting TRBD1. Trimming removed 3 bases from V and 6 bases from J; junction bases left unmatched: 14. In germline, CDR1 is DFQATT, CDR2 SNEGSKA (reference sequence). This CDR3 has 17 amino acids. The CDR3 DNA sequence: TGCAGTGCTAGTCCCCTGACAGGGGGCGCAGGGGGTCAGCCCCAGCATTTT. As protein: CSASPLTGGAGGQPQHF.

This chain uses TRBV5-4 with TRBJ2-3; the match to TRBD1 covers 11 bases. Germline CDR1 SGHNT, CDR2 YYREEE (reference sequence). The CDR3 extends over 16 amino acids. J was trimmed by 4 bases and V by 0 bases; bases with no gene match: 4. CDR3 in DNA: TGTGCCAGCAGCTTGGCGGGGACAGGGGGATCAGATACGCAGTATTTT. Translating gives CASSLAGTGGSDTQYF.

The CDR3 reads CSASKGKVDEQYV. Written as DNA, the CDR3 is TGCAGTGCTAGTAAGGGGAAGGTGGACGAGCAGTACGTC. V usage is TRBV20-1 and J usage is TRBJ2-7, with a possible D match to TRBD1 (5 bases). Trimming removed 3 bases at V and 5 bases at J, with 14 bases between. CDR3 size: 13 residues. Germline assignment: CDR1 DFQATT and CDR2 SNEGSKA (reference sequence).

The chain recombines TRBV6-5 with TRBJ1-1; D gene unclear. CDR3 length: 15 amino acids. In germline, CDR1 is MNHEY, CDR2 SVGAGI. Trimming left V 0 bases short and J 3 bases short, with 11 bases between. The CDR3 coding sequence is TGTGCCAGCAGTTACTCGCGGCGGGAGGACACTGAAGCTTTCTTT. Translation gives CASSYSRREDTEAFF.

The chain combines TRBV6-5 with TRBJ1-5; D ambiguous. This CDR3 has 13 amino acids. Trimming stripped 4 bases from V and 6 bases from J, with 10 bases between. CDR1 and CDR2 from the germline V gene are MNHEY and SVGAGI. This CDR3 is CASSFRGSQPQHF. CDR3 bases: TGTGCCAGCAGTTTCCGAGGGAGTCAGCCCCAGCATTTT.

The chain employs TRBV5-5 and TRBJ1-1; 9 bases agree with TRBD1. The CDR3 consists of 16 residues. V gave up 0 bases and J gave up 4 bases; unmatched junction bases: 7. Per the germline V gene, CDR1 is SGHKS and CDR2 is YYEKEE (reference sequence). Here the CDR3 DNA reads TGTGCCAGCAGCTTGGAGGGGACAGGGTCAGTCACTGAAGCTTTCTTT. Its translation: CASSLEGTGSVTEAFF.

This clone was counted between two and nine times. J is TRBJ1-4 and V is TRBV5-1; no reliable D call. Trimming pared 3 bases from V and 5 bases from J, leaving 11 bases between. This CDR3 is built from 14 residues. Germline loops: CDR1 SGHRS, CDR2 YFSETQ. CDR3 sequence: CASSSGRGNEKLFF. As DNA, the CDR3 is TGCGCCAGCAGCTCGGGGAGAGGGAATGAAAAACTGTTTTTT.

The V gene is TRBV27, the J gene TRBJ2-1; the match to TRBD2 covers 10 bases. Germline values: CDR1 MNHEY, CDR2 SMNVEV (reference sequence). This CDR3 region has 14 residues. V lost 4 bases, J lost 9 bases, and 6 bases stayed unmatched. The CDR3 DNA reads TGTGCCAGCAGTTCAGCGGGAGGGCCACGTGAGCAGTTCTTC. It specifies CASSSAGGPREQFF.

The gene calls are TRBV5-1 and TRBJ2-3; the match to TRBD2 covers 14 bases. The CDR3 runs 14 residues. The V gene's germline CDR1 is SGHRS and CDR2 YFSETQ. J lost 13 bases, V lost 3 bases, and 7 bases had no gene match. CDR3 nucleotides: TGCGCCAGCAGCTCGCCGGGACTAGCGGGAGTTGAGTATTTT. It codes for CASSSPGLAGVEYF.

CDR3 nucleotides: TGTGCCAGCAGTGAAGCGCTCTCCAGCGGGAGTATTTACAATGAGCAGTTCTTC. It is translated as CASSEALSSGSIYNEQFF. The chain has TRBV2 and TRBJ2-1; TRBD2 matches 8 bases. V shed 0 bases, J shed 4 bases, and the junction held 11 bases outside the gene matches. The germline V gene has CDR1 SNHLY and CDR2 FYNNEI. This CDR3 is built from 18 residues.

The V gene is TRBV4-1, the J gene TRBJ2-7, with TRBD1 matching over 9 bases. Germline assignment: CDR1 MGHRA and CDR2 YSYEKL. V gave up 2 bases and J gave up 6 bases; unmatched junction bases: 8. There are 15 residues in the CDR3. CDR3: CASSQFPGTGSEQYV. CDR3 sequence (DNA): TGCGCCAGCAGCCAATTTCCCGGGACAGGGTCCGAGCAGTACGTC.

V and J are TRBV28 and TRBJ1-4; 7 bases are shared with TRBD1. V dropped 7 bases and J dropped 8; count of bases not matched to a gene: 13. Germline V gene data show CDR1 as MDHEN and CDR2 as SYDVKM. This CDR3 contains 15 residues. CDR3 sequence (DNA): TGTGCCAGCAAAAAAACCGGGACAGCGGAGGAAAAACTGTTTTTT. Translated: CASKKTGTAEEKLFF.

This rearrangement joins TRBV6-6 to TRBJ1-2, with TRBD1 identical over 9 bases. The CDR3 extends over 14 amino acids. After removal of 5 bases from V and 5 bases from J, the junction contained 6 bases not matched to a gene. The germline V gene has CDR1 MNHNY and CDR2 SVGAGI (reference sequence). In nucleotides, the CDR3 is TGTGCCAGCAGTCAAACAGGGGGCAGGTATGGCTACACCTTC. It codes for CASSQTGGRYGYTF.

This chain links TRBV15 with TRBJ1-1, with D unresolved. This CDR3 region has 14 residues. Per germline, CDR1 LNHNV and CDR2 YYDKDF (reference sequence). Trimming removed 0 bases at V and 1 base at J, with 6 bases between. CDR3 protein: CATSREEWNTEAFF. DNA of the CDR3: TGTGCCACCAGCAGAGAGGAGTGGAACACTGAAGCTTTCTTT. Based on the CDR3 plus reference TRBV15 and TRBJ1-1, the full variable domain is DAMVIQNPRYQVTQFGKPVTLSCSQTLNHNVMYWYQQKSSQAPKLLFHYYDKDFNNEADTPDNFQSRRPNTSFCFLDIRSPGLGDTAMYLCATSREEWNTEAFFGQGTRLTVV.

The rearrangement links TRBV12-3 or TRBV12-4 to TRBJ1-2; the D gene is possibly TRBD1 (5 bases). The length of the CDR3 is 12 residues. Trimming removed 7 bases from V and 7 bases from J, with 13 bases in between. The CDR3, as DNA: TGTGCCAGCACCACGGGCAGGGCTGGCTACACCTTC. Translating it yields CASTTGRAGYTF.

The gene calls are TRBV27 and TRBJ1-5; a weak D match, TRBD1 (6 bases). V lost 5 bases and J lost 6, with 11 bases in between. Germline assignment: CDR1 MNHEY and CDR2 SMNVEV (reference sequence). This CDR3 region has 13 residues. DNA for the CDR3: TGTGCCAGCAGTCTATTCAGGGGTCAGCCCCAGCATTTT. Translation gives CASSLFRGQPQHF.

The chain employs TRBV3-1 (or the pseudogene TRBV3-2) and TRBJ2-7; 9 positions match TRBD1. This CDR3 contains 15 residues. Germline V gene lookup returns CDR1 LGHDT and CDR2 YNNKEL (reference sequence). The J segment lost 0 bases and the V segment lost 4 bases, leaving 4 bases of the junction unmatched. The CDR3 region is CASSRRTGVSYEQYF. The CDR3, as DNA: TGTGCCAGCAGCCGCCGGACAGGGGTCTCCTACGAGCAGTACTTC.

This clone was picked up a small number of times. The chain links TRBV27 to TRBJ2-7; 14 nucleotides line up with TRBD2. This CDR3 comprises 17 residues. CDR1 is MNHEY, CDR2 SMNVEV, per germline (reference sequence). V was pared by 5 bases and J by 4 bases, with 10 bases of the junction left unmatched. The CDR3 protein is CASSPRLAGGPLYEQYF. DNA for the CDR3: TGTGCCAGCAGTCCCAGACTAGCGGGGGGGCCACTGTACGAGCAGTACTTC.

The chain is built from TRBV5-6 and TRBJ2-1, with TRBD1 as a possible D gene (5 bases). Trimming pared 3 bases from V and 1 base from J, leaving 11 bases between. This CDR3 comprises 15 residues. Germline CDR1 is SGHDT and CDR2 is YYEEEE. This chain's CDR3 is CASSSQGLSYNEQFF. CDR3 nucleotides: TGTGCCAGCAGCTCCCAGGGTCTTTCCTACAATGAGCAGTTCTTC.